These 5 T cell receptor beta chains originate from one sample sequenced in a study of T-cell reconstitution after alpha-beta-depleted transplantation in children. Unique molecular identifiers were incorporated when the TCRbeta library was constructed. TCRdb redid the calling of the PCR reads with MiXCR, one entry per CDR3 protein. The sample lists over 100,000 distinct CDR3 sequences; about 9.3% were seen once. The sample was PBMCs, taken before TCRalphabeta/CD19-depleted stem cell transplant. The receptor set was obtained from a boy aged 2 to 10 with acute lymphoblastic leukemia, due to receive a stem cell transplant.

The gene calls are TRBV6-1 and TRBJ2-1, with D possibly matching TRBD2 (6 bases). The CDR3 covers 13 residues. Germline CDR1 MNHNS, CDR2 SASEGT. V was trimmed by 7 bases and J by 8 bases, leaving 15 bases between them. The CDR3 region has the DNA TGTGCCAGCAAGGAGGGGCGAGGGGATGAGCAGTTCTTC. It is translated as CASKEGRGDEQFF.

At least ten counts were recorded for this clonotype. This chain connects TRBV27 to TRBJ1-2; 7 nucleotides agree with TRBD1. This CDR3 spans 13 amino acids. The V and J ends lost 5 bases and 8 bases, in that order; junction bases with no gene match: 8. Germline CDR1 MNHEY, CDR2 SMNVEV (reference sequence). The CDR3 nucleotides read TGTGCCAGCAGTCCACGACAGGGTCGGGGCTACACCTTC. It is translated as CASSPRQGRGYTF.

This clonotype has a count of ten or more. The chain employs TRBV7-2 and TRBJ2-7; 14 bases map to TRBD2. Germline assignment: CDR1 SGHTA and CDR2 FQGNSA. The CDR3 contains 17 residues. Losses at the gene ends were 2 bases for V and 3 bases for J; bases not matched to a gene: 6. DNA of the CDR3: TGTGCCAGCAGCTTAAGGGGACTAGCGGGAGTTTTCTACGAGCAGTACTTC. Its protein is CASSLRGLAGVFYEQYF.

This clonotype was seen a handful of times. The chain carries TRBV21-1 and TRBJ2-1; the D call TRBD1 from the table was never checked on the DNA. TRBV21-1 is flagged as a pseudogene. CDR3 size: 15 residues. The CDR3 reads CASSNTGMIFREQFF. In DNA, the CDR3 is TGTGCCAGCAGCAATACAGGGATGATTTTTCGGGAGCAGTTCTTC.

The rearrangement links TRBV7-9 to TRBJ2-7; 8 bases are a match to TRBD2. V was clipped by 4 bases and J by 5 bases; unmatched bases: 10. CDR3 length: 15 amino acids. The germline CDR1 and CDR2 sequences are SEHNR and FQNEAQ (reference sequence). CDR3 residues: CASSYSGVRAHEQYF. The CDR3 DNA reads TGTGCCAGCAGCTATAGCGGGGTGCGGGCCCACGAGCAGTACTTC.